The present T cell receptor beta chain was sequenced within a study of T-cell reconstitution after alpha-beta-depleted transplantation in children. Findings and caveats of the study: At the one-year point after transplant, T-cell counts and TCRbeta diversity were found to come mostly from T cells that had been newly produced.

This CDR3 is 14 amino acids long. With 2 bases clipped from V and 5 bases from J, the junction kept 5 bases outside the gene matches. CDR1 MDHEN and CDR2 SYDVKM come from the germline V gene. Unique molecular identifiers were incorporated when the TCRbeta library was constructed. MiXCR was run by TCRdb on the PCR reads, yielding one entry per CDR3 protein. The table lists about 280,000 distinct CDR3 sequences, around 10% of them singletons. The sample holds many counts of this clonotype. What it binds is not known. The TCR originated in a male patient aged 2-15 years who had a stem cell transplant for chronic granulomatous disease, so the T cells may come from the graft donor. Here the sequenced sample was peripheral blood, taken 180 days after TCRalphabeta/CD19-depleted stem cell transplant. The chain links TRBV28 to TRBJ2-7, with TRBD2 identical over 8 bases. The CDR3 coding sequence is TGTGCCAGCAGTTTAGTAGCGGGGCGAGACGAGCAGTACTTC. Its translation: CASSLVAGRDEQYF.